This note documents a single T cell receptor beta chain sequence. The antigen is undetermined. Sequencing of DNA taken from cultured CD4+ T cells relied on the Oncomine TCR Beta short-read assay. Using its own MiXCR run on the PCR reads, TCRdb lists one record per CDR3 protein. Of some 25,000 distinct CDR3 sequences in the sample, roughly 60% were seen once. The data were taken from a study of vaccination and CD4 T cells after COVID-19. For the study at large: A median of 101 days (range 35 to 161) separated diagnosis from post-COVID sampling. Study-level findings and limits: The study found median SARS-CoV-2-reactive clonotypes rising from approximately 21 to 38, not significantly. Looking at convalescent patients, a median around 89% of reactive clones were present only post-vaccination.

Treatment here: roughly 11-day PBMC culture with coronavirus spike peptide pools or control peptides (ViraFEST assay). Peptide pool stimulation in ViraFEST expanded antigen-specific T cells, whose TCRs were then sequenced. J lost 5 bases, V lost 6 bases, and 8 bases had no gene match. CDR1 is DFQATT, CDR2 SNEGSKA, per germline (reference sequence). This CDR3 has 13 residues. This chain connects TRBV20-1 to TRBJ1-2; TRBD1 agrees at 8 bases. Sequencing used CD4+ T cells from blood, cultured in vitro, obtained after SARS-CoV-2 vaccination. This TCR came from a human donor who received a COVID-19 vaccine. This CDR3 is CSALDRVGYGYTF. The CDR3 nucleotides read TGCAGTGCCCTGGACAGGGTAGGGTATGGCTACACCTTC.